The sequence of this T cell receptor (beta chain) was determined in a study of cytomegalovirus exposure and HLA in healthy donors. Overall study context: Within the Caucasian-associated ancestry cluster were roughly 79% of the roughly 400 genotyped donors. Regarding the study as a whole: The classifier was said to identify cytomegalovirus status with high specificity and sensitivity.

PCR amplification relied on 60 Vbeta primers (plus 13 Jbeta primers). TCRdb's table, derived via immunoSEQ multiplex PCR, lists solely in-frame clones and lacks some. The sample gives 150,000 to 200,000 clones, around three quarters of which show up once; under 2.5% is in the top ten. The CDR3 loop spans 11 amino acids. From germline, CDR1 is SEHNR and CDR2 FQNEAQ (reference sequence). V was clipped by 5 bases and J by 8 bases, with 6 bases between them. This clone has a handful of counts. The antigen is not known. This same CDR3 is encoded by further DNA sequences in the sample. V gene TRBV7-9 combines with J gene TRBJ1-4; no reliable D call. The sample comprised PBMCs. The receptor's source is a woman aged 30 to 39 in good health and CMV-seropositive. The CDR3, as DNA: TGTGCCAGCAGCCCCGGGGAAAAACTGTTTTTT. Translation gives CASSPGEKLFF.